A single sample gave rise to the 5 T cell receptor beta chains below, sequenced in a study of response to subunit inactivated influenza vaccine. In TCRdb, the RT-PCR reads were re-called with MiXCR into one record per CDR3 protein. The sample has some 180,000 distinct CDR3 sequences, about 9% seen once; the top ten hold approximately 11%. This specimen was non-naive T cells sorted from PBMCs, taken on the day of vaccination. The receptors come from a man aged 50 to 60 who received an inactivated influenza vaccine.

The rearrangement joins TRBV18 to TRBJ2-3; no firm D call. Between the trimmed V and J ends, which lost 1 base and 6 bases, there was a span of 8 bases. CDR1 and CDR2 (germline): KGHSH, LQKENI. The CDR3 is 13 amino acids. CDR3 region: CASSPRQIDTQYF. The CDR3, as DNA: TGTGCCAGCTCACCACGGCAGATCGATACGCAGTATTTT.

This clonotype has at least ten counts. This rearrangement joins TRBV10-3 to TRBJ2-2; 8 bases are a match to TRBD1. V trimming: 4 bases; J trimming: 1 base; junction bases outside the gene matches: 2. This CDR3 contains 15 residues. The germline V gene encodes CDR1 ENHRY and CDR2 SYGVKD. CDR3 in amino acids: CAISGGTGNTGELFF. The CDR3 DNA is TGTGCCATCAGTGGAGGGACAGGGAACACCGGGGAGCTGTTTTTT.

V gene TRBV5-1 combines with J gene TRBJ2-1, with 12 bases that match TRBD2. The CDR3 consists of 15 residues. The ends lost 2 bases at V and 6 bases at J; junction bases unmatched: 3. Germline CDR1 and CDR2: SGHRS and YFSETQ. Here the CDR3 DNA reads TGCGCCAGCAGCTTACTAGCGGGGGGAACCAATGAGCAGTTCTTC. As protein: CASSLLAGGTNEQFF.

The chain's CDR3 is CASSQPGDSSPLHF. The CDR3 coding sequence is TGTGCCAGCAGCCAGCCCGGGGACAGTTCACCCCTCCACTTT. This chain uses TRBV7-9 with TRBJ1-6; the match to TRBD1 covers 7 bases. After removal of 5 bases from V and 9 bases from J, the junction contained 7 bases not matched to a gene. Germline V gene sequence: CDR1 SEHNR, CDR2 FQNEAQ (reference sequence). This CDR3 region has 14 residues. Based on the CDR3 plus reference TRBV7-9 and TRBJ1-6, the full variable domain is DTGVSQNPRHKITKRGQNVTFRCDPISEHNRLYWYRQTLGQGPEFLTYFQNEAQLEKSRLLSDRFSAERPKGSFSTLEIQRTEQGDSAMYLCASSQPGDSSPLHFGNGTRLTVT.

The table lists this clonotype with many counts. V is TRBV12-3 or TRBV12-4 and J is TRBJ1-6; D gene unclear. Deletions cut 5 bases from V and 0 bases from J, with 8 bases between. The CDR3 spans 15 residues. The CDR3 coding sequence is TGTGCCAGCAGTCGGGGAGTCTCCTATAATTCACCCCTCCACTTT. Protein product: CASSRGVSYNSPLHF.